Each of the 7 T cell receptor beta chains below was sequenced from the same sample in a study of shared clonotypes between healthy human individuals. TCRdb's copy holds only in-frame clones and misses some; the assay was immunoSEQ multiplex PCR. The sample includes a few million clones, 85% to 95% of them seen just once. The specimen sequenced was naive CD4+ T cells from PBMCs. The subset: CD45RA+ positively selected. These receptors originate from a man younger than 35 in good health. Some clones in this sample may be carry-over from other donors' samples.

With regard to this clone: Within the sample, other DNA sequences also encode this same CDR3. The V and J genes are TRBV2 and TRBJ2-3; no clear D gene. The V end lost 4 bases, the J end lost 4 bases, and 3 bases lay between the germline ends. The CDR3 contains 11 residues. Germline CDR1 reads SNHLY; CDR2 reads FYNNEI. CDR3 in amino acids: CASSAADTQYF. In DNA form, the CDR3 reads TGTGCCAGCAGTGCGGCAGATACGCAGTATTTT.

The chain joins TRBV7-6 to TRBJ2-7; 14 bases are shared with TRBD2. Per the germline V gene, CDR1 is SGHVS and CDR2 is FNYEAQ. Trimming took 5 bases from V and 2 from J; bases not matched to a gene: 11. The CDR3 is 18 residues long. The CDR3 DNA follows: TGTGCCAGCAGCAAAGGGACTAGCGGGGGATACTTAACCTACGAGCAGTACTTC. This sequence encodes CASSKGTSGGYLTYEQYF. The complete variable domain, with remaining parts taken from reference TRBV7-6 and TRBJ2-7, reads GAGVSQSPRYKVTKRGQDVALRCDPISGHVSLYWYRQALGQGPEFLTYFNYEAQQDKSGLPNDRFSAERPEGSISTLTIQRTEQRDSAMYRCASSKGTSGGYLTYEQYFGPGTRLTVT.

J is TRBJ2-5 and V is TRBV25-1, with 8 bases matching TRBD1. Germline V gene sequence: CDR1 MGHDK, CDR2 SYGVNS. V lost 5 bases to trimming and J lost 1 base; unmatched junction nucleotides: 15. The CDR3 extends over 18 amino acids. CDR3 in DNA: TGTGCCAGCAGTCCCCTCCTCGGGACAGGATTAGCCCAAGAGACCCAGTACTTC. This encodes CASSPLLGTGLAQETQYF. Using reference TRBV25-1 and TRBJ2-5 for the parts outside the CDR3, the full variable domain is EADIYQTPRYLVIGTGKKITLECSQTMGHDKMYWYQQDPGMELHLIHYSYGVNSTEKGDLSSESTVSRIRTEHFPLTLESARPSHTSQYLCASSPLLGTGLAQETQYFGPGTRLLVL.

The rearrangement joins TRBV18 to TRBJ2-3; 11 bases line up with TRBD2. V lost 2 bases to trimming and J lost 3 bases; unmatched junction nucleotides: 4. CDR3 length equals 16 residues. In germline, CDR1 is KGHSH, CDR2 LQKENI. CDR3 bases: TGTGCCAGCTCACCAGGACTAGCGGGTTTAACAGATACGCAGTATTTT. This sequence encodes CASSPGLAGLTDTQYF.

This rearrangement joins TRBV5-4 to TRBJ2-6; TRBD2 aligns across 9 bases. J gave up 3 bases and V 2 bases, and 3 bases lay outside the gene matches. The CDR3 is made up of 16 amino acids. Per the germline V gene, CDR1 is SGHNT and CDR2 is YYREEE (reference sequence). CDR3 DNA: TGTGCCAGCAGCTTTGGCGGGAGGGTTGGGGCCAACGTCCTGACTTTC. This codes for CASSFGGRVGANVLTF.

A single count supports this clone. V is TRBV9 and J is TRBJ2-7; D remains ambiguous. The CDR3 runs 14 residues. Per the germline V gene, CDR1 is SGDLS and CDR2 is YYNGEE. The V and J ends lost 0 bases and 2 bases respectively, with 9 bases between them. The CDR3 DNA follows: TGTGCCAGCAGCGTAGAGTTGGGGACCTACGAGCAGTACTTC. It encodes CASSVELGTYEQYF.

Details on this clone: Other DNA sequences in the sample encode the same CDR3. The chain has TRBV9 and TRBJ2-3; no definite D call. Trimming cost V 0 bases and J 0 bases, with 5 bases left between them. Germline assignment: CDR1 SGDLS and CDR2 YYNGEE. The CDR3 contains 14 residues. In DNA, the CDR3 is TGTGCCAGCAGCGTAGAACACAGCACAGATACGCAGTATTTT. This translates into CASSVEHSTDTQYF.